This T cell receptor beta chain was retrieved from a study of T cell clonality in common variable immunodeficiency. CDR3 length: 13 residues. Germline V gene lookup returns CDR1 KGHSH and CDR2 LQKENI. The V end was cut by 3 bases, the J end by 0 bases, with 3 bases between. This clone has ten or more counts. Antigen: not known. The missing CDR3 end, 3 residues past where the read stops, is filled in from the germline J gene. Whole-study results and caveats: Compared with controls, CVID subjects had fewer shared TCRbeta clones.

Some clones are missing from TCRdb's copy, which holds only in-frame ones; the method was immunoSEQ multiplex PCR. The repertoire has approximately 42,000 clones, none seen only once; the ten largest take about 1.3%. This sequence was found in a person between 18 and 75 years old in good health. The sample consisted of peripheral blood mononuclear cells. The chain is built from TRBV18 and TRBJ1-5, with unresolved D. Here the CDR3 reads CASSPSSNQPQHF. CDR3 bases read: TGTGCCAGCTCACCCTCTAGCAATCAGCCC.